These 21 T cell receptor beta chains were all obtained from the same sample, sequenced in a study of technical replicates of blood from several donors. Here immunoSEQ multiplex PCR was the method, and the copy in TCRdb shows in-frame clones only, minus some. The sample lists over 75,000 clones, approximately 97% occurring once. Sequencing was done on a sample of T cells isolated from PBMCs. The origin of the receptors is a human donor in good health.

The V and J genes are TRBV28 and TRBJ2-5, with a tentative D call TRBD2 (7 bases). Trimming removed 8 bases at V and 4 bases at J, with 17 bases between. Germline CDR1 and CDR2: MDHEN and SYDVKM. The CDR3 loop spans 14 amino acids. This CDR3 is CASSRGRESETQYF. CDR3 bases: TGTGCCAGCTCCCGGGGGCGGGAGTCAGAGACCCAGTACTTC.

V is TRBV7-9 and J is TRBJ2-7; 8 bases align to TRBD1. The length of the CDR3 is 14 residues. V lost 6 bases to trimming and J lost 6 bases; unmatched junction nucleotides: 10. Germline CDR1 SEHNR, CDR2 FQNEAQ (reference sequence). The chain's CDR3 is CASRRADRAGEQYF. The CDR3 DNA is TGTGCCAGCAGACGGGCGGACAGGGCCGGCGAGCAGTACTTC.

This sequence joins TRBV4-1 and TRBJ1-3; no definite D call. The CDR3 contains 14 residues. V was cut by 4 bases and J by 0 bases, with 7 bases left in between. CDR1 MGHRA and CDR2 YSYEKL come from the germline V gene. CDR3 sequence reads: CASSPLASGNTIYF. The DNA for the CDR3 is TGCGCCAGCAGCCCTCTGGCCTCTGGAAACACCATATATTTT.

The V gene is TRBV7-9, the J gene TRBJ2-7; D might be TRBD1 (6 bases). The length of the CDR3 is 14 residues. Trimming cost V 3 bases and J 6 bases, with 15 bases left between them. Looked up from germline, CDR1 is SEHNR and CDR2 is FQNEAQ (reference sequence). The CDR3: CASSFYRDISEQYF. DNA of the CDR3: TGTGCCAGCAGCTTTTACAGGGACATTTCCGAGCAGTACTTC.

The chain links TRBV30 to TRBJ2-2, with D perhaps matching TRBD1 (6 bases). V was pared by 6 bases and J by 0 bases, with 8 bases between. The CDR3 is made up of 13 amino acids. Per germline, CDR1 GTSNPN and CDR2 SVGIG (reference sequence). The CDR3 nucleotides read TGTGCCTGTGACAGGTCGAACACCGGGGAGCTGTTTTTT. This sequence encodes CACDRSNTGELFF.

The genes are TRBV11-2 and TRBJ1-4, with 8 bases lining up with TRBD1. CDR1 is SGHAT and CDR2 is FQNNGV in the germline V gene. V shed 5 bases and J 3 bases; nucleotides not matched to a gene: 2. The length of the CDR3 is 14 residues. The CDR3 DNA follows: TGTGCCAGCAGCCTGGGACAGGCTAATGAAAAACTGTTTTTT. Amino acid sequence: CASSLGQANEKLFF. The full variable domain, rest sourced from reference TRBV11-2 and TRBJ1-4, is EAGVAQSPRYKIIEKRQSVAFWCNPISGHATLYWYQQILGQGPKLLIQFQNNGVVDDSQLPKDRFSAERLKGVDSTLKIQPAKLEDSAVYLCASSLGQANEKLFFGSGTQLSVL.

The genes are TRBV7-6 and TRBJ2-7; D possibly corresponds to TRBD1 (6 bases). V lost 5 bases, J lost 3 bases, and 11 bases lay in between. This CDR3 is built from 13 residues. From germline, CDR1 is SGHVS and CDR2 FNYEAQ. The CDR3 here is CASSANRDYEQYF. In DNA form, the CDR3 reads TGTGCCAGCAGCGCGAACAGGGACTACGAGCAGTACTTC.

The J gene is TRBJ1-2, the V gene TRBV2; tentatively, D is TRBD1 (6 bases). The germline V gene encodes CDR1 SNHLY and CDR2 FYNNEI. CDR3 size: 13 residues. V gave up 4 bases and J gave up 7 bases, with 13 bases separating them. The DNA for the CDR3 is TGTGCCAGCAGTGTGACAGGCGCTGGTGGCTACACCTTC. This translates into CASSVTGAGGYTF.

This chain links TRBV7-8 with TRBJ2-3; D remains unclear. The CDR3 spans 15 residues. Trimming pared 1 base from V and 6 bases from J, leaving 14 bases between. CDR1 is SGHVS, CDR2 FQNEAQ, per germline. The CDR3 here is CASSLVIDIPDTQYF. The CDR3 coding sequence is TGTGCCAGCAGCTTAGTAATCGACATCCCCGATACGCAGTATTTT.

This chain connects TRBV7-6 to TRBJ2-7; D gene ambiguous. V shed 2 bases and J shed 7 bases, with 6 bases lying between them. Germline assignment: CDR1 SGHVS and CDR2 FNYEAQ. This CDR3 contains 11 residues. CDR3 protein: CASSLNTEQYF. DNA for the CDR3: TGTGCCAGCAGCTTAAATACAGAGCAGTACTTC.

V usage is TRBV5-6 and J usage is TRBJ1-5, with no clear D. The CDR3 sequence is 14 residues long. Trimming removed 5 bases at V and 0 bases at J, with 9 bases between. Germline-derived CDR1 and CDR2 are SGHDT and YYEEEE. The chain's CDR3 is CASSRTDSNQPQHF. The CDR3, as DNA: TGTGCCAGCAGTAGGACTGATAGCAATCAGCCCCAGCATTTT. Using reference TRBV5-6 and TRBJ1-5 for the parts outside the CDR3, the full variable domain is DAGVTQSPTHLIKTRGQQVTLRCSPKSGHDTVSWYQQALGQGPQFIFQYYEEEERQRGNFPDRFSGHQFPNYSSELNVNALLLGDSALYLCASSRTDSNQPQHFGDGTRLSIL.

The chain joins TRBV27 to TRBJ2-7; 9 positions agree with TRBD2. The length of the CDR3 is 12 residues. Germline CDR1 reads MNHEY; CDR2 reads SMNVEV (reference sequence). The V segment lost 7 bases and the J segment 2 bases; nucleotides outside the gene matches: 0. The CDR3 DNA is TGTGCCAGCACTAGCGGGACCTACGAGCAGTACTTC. It is translated as CASTSGTYEQYF.

The genes are TRBV19 and TRBJ2-7; 10 bases line up with TRBD2. V dropped 5 bases and J dropped 6; count of bases not matched to a gene: 4. This CDR3 is 13 amino acids long. The germline CDR1 and CDR2 sequences are LNHDA and SQIVND (reference sequence). As DNA, the CDR3 is TGTGCCAGTAGTGTAGCGGGAGGTTTCGAGCAGTACTTC. This gives the protein CASSVAGGFEQYF.

The chain employs TRBV6-5 and TRBJ1-5; maybe TRBD1 (6 bases). The CDR3 totals 14 residues. Looked up from germline, CDR1 is MNHEY and CDR2 is SVGAGI. V was pared by 6 bases and J by 3 bases, with 12 bases between. The CDR3 region is CASRETGINQPQHF. The CDR3 DNA reads TGTGCCAGCAGGGAAACAGGGATCAATCAGCCCCAGCATTTT.

The V call is TRBV28, the J call TRBJ1-1, with 7 bases identical to TRBD1. The germline gives CDR1 MDHEN, CDR2 SYDVKM. The CDR3 length is 16 residues. V dropped 8 bases and J dropped 0; count of bases not matched to a gene: 12. CDR3 protein: CASSRTGVYMNTEAFF. The CDR3 DNA sequence: TGTGCCAGCTCCAGGACAGGTGTCTACATGAACACTGAAGCTTTCTTT.

The chain has TRBV28 and TRBJ2-7; tentative D call: TRBD2 (6 bases). The CDR3 runs to 14 residues. Looked up from germline, CDR1 is MDHEN and CDR2 is SYDVKM. With 4 bases removed from V and 12 bases from J, the gap between germline ends came to 22 bases. The CDR3 sequence: CASSSGLPLPHGYF. Written as DNA, the CDR3 is TGTGCCAGCAGTTCGGGACTCCCGCTCCCGCACGGGTACTTC.

This chain uses TRBV9 with TRBJ2-7, with TRBD1 matching 7 bases. The CDR3 is 18 amino acids. Germline CDR1 SGDLS, CDR2 YYNGEE. V dropped 3 bases and J dropped 3; count of bases not matched to a gene: 18. Here the CDR3 reads CASSADPGPYRTGYEQYF. The CDR3 region has the DNA TGTGCCAGCAGCGCGGATCCGGGTCCCTATAGGACAGGCTACGAGCAGTACTTC.

This rearrangement joins TRBV11-2 to TRBJ2-7; D perhaps matches TRBD1 (5 bases). Germline loops: CDR1 SGHAT, CDR2 FQNNGV. The V gene lost 5 bases and the J gene lost 3 bases, with 8 bases spanning the gap. The CDR3 consists of 12 residues. CDR3 bases: TGTGCCAGCAGCAAAGACAGCTACGAGCAGTACTTC. It is translated as CASSKDSYEQYF.

The rearrangement joins TRBV19 to TRBJ1-1; no firm D call. Germline values: CDR1 LNHDA, CDR2 SQIVND (reference sequence). This CDR3 contains 13 residues. Deletions cut 2 bases from V and 4 bases from J, with 8 bases between. Here the CDR3 reads CASSISRITEAFF. CDR3 sequence (DNA): TGTGCCAGTAGTATATCCAGGATCACTGAAGCTTTCTTT.

The CDR3 bases are TGTGCCAGCAGGAGAAATGACTACGAGCAGTACTTC. It is translated as CASRRNDYEQYF. The V gene is TRBV11-2, the J gene TRBJ2-7; no reliable D call. V dropped 6 bases and J dropped 3 bases, with 9 bases sitting between them. The CDR3 sequence is 12 residues long. Germline CDR1 and CDR2: SGHAT and FQNNGV.

CDR3 in DNA: TGTGCCAGCTCACCGGGACAGGGAAGGATTGGGATCTATGGCTACACCTTC. Encoded protein: CASSPGQGRIGIYGYTF. The chain uses TRBV18 and TRBJ1-2; 9 bases line up with TRBD1. CDR1 and CDR2 from the germline V gene are KGHSH and LQKENI. The V gene end was trimmed by 3 bases and the J gene end by 4 bases; junction bases not matched to a gene: 12. The length of the CDR3 is 17 residues.